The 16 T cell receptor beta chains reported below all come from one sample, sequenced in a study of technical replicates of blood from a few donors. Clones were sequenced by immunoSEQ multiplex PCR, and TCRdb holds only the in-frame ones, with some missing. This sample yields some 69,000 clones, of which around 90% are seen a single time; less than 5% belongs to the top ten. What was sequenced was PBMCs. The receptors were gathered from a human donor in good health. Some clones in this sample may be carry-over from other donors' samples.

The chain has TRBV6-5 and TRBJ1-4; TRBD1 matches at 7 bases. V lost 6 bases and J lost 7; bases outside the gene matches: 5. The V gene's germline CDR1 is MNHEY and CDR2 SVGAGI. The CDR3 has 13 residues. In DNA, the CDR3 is TGTGCCAGCAGCTCCGGACAGGCTGAAAAACTGTTTTTT. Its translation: CASSSGQAEKLFF.

The DNA of the CDR3 is TGTGCCAGCAGTGAGGGACAAAACTATGGCTACACCTTC. Protein: CASSEGQNYGYTF. The J gene is TRBJ1-2, the V gene TRBV6-1; D may be TRBD1 (6 bases). Germline-derived CDR1 and CDR2 are MNHNS and SASEGT. This CDR3 spans 13 amino acids. Trimming removed 3 bases from V and 2 bases from J, with 7 bases in between.

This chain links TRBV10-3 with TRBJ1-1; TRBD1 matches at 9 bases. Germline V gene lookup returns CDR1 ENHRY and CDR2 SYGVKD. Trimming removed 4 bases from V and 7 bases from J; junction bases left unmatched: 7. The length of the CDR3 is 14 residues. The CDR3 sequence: CAISAGTGIGEAFF. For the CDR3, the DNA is TGTGCCATCAGTGCGGGGACAGGGATCGGTGAAGCTTTCTTT.

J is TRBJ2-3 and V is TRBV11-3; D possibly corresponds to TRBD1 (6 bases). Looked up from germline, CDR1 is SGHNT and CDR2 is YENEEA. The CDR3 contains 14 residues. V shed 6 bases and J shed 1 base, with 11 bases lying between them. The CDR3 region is CASSLHRGTDTQYF. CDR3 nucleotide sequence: TGTGCCAGCAGTTTACACAGGGGCACAGATACGCAGTATTTT.

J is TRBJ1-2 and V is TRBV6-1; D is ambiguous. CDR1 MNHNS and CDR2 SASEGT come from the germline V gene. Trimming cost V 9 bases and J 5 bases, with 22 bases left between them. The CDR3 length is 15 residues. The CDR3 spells CAREESRSEYYGYTF. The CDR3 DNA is TGTGCCAGGGAGGAATCTCGCTCAGAATATTATGGCTACACCTTC.

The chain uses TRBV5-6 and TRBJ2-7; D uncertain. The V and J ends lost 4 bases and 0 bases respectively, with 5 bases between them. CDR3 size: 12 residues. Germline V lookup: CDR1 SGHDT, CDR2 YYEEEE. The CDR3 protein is CASSAASYEQYF. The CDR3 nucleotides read TGTGCCAGCAGCGCGGCCTCCTACGAGCAGTACTTC.

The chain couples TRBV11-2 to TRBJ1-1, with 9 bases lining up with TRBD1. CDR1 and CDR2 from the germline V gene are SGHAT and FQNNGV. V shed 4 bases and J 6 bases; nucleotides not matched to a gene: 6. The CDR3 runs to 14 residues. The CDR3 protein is CASSSNRGPSEAFF. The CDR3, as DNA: TGTGCCAGCAGCTCGAACAGGGGGCCCTCTGAAGCTTTCTTT.

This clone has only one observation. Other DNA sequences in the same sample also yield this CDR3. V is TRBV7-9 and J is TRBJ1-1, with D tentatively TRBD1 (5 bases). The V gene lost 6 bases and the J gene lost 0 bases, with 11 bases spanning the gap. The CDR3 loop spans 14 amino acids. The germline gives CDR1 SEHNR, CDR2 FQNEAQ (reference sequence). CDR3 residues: CASSPRAVNTEAFF. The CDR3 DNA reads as TGTGCCAGCAGTCCCAGGGCGGTGAACACTGAAGCTTTCTTT.

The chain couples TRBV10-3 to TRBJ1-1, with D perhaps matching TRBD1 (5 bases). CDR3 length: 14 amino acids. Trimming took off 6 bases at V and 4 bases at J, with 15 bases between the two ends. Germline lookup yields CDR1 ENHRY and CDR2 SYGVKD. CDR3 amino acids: CAIRSRGSGTEAFF. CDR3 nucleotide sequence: TGTGCCATCAGGAGTAGGGGTTCGGGCACTGAAGCTTTCTTT.

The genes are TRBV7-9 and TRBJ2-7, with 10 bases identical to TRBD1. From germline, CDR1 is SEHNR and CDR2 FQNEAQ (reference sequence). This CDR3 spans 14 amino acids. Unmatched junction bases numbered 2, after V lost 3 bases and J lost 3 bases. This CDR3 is CASSLTGGGYEQYF. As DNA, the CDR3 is TGTGCCAGCAGCTTGACAGGGGGCGGCTACGAGCAGTACTTC.

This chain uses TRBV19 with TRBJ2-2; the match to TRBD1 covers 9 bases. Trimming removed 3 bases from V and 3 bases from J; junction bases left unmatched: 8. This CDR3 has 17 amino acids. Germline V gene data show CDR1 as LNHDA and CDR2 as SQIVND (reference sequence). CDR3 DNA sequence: TGTGCCAGTAGTATCTTGGACAGGGGTCCTTACACCGGGGAGCTGTTTTTT. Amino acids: CASSILDRGPYTGELFF.

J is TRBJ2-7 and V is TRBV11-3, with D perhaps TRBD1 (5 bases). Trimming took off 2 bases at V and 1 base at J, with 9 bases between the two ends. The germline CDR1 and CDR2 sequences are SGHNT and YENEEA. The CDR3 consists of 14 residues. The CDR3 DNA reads TGTGCCAGCAGCTTAACGCCAGGGTCCTACGAGCAGTACTTC. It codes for CASSLTPGSYEQYF.

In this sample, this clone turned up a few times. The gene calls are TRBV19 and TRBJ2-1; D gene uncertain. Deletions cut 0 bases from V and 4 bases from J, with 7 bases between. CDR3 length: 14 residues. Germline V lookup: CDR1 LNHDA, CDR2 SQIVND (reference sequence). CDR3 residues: CASSIESDYNEQFF. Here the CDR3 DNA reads TGTGCCAGTAGTATAGAAAGCGATTACAATGAGCAGTTCTTC. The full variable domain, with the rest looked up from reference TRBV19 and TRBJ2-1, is DGGITQSPKYLFRKEGQNVTLSCEQNLNHDAMYWYRQDPGQGLRLIYYSQIVNDFQKGDIAEGYSVSREKKESFPLTVTSAQKNPTAFYLCASSIESDYNEQFFGPGTRLTVL.

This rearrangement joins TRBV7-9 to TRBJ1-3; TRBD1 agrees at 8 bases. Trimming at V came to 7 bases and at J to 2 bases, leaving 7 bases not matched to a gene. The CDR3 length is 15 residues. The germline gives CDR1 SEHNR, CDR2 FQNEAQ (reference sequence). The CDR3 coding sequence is TGTGCCAGCACCCCACAGGGGGGGGCTGGAAACACCATATATTTT. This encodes CASTPQGGAGNTIYF.

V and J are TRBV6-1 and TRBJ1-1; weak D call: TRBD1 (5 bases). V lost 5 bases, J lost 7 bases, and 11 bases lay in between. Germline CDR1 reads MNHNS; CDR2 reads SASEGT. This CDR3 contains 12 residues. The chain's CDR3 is CASSFTGFEAFF. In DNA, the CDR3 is TGTGCCAGCAGTTTCACAGGCTTTGAAGCTTTCTTT.

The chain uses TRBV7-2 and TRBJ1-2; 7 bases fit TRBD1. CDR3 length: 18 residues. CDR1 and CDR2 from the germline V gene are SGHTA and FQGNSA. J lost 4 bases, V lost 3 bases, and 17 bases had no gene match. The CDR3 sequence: CASSFIYSTGALSYGYTF. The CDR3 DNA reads TGTGCCAGCAGCTTCATATACTCTACAGGGGCCCTCAGCTATGGCTACACCTTC.